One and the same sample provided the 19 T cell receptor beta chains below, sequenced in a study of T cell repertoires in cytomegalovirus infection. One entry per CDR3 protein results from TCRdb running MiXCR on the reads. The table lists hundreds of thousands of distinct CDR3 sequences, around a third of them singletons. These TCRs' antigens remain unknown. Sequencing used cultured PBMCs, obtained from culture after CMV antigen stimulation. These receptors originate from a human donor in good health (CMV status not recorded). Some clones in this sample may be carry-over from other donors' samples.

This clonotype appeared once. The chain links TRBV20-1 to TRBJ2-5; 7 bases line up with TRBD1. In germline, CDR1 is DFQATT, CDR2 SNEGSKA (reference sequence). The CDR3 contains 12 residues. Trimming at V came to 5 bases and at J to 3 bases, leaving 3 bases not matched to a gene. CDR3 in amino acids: CSALDREETQYF. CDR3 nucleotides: TGCAGTGCTCTAGACAGGGAAGAGACCCAGTACTTC.

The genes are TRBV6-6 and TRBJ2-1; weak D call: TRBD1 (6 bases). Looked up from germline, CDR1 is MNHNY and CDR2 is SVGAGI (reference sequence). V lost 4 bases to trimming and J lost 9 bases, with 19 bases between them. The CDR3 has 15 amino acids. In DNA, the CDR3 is TGTGCCAGCAGTTCCAGGGGAAGACCCTCAGGTGAGCAGTTCTTC. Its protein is CASSSRGRPSGEQFF.

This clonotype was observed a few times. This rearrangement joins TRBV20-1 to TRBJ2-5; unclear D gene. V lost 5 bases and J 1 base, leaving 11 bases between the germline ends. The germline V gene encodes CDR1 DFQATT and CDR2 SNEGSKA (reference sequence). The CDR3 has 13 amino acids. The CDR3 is CSAPGLLQETQYF. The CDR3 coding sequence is TGCAGTGCTCCGGGCTTACTCCAAGAGACCCAGTACTTC.

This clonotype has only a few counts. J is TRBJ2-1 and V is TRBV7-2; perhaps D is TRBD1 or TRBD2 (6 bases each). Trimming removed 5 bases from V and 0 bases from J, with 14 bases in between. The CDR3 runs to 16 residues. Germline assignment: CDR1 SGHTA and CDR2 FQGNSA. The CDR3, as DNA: TGTGCCAGCAGCAATCGACAGGAGGGCTCCTACAATGAGCAGTTCTTC. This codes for CASSNRQEGSYNEQFF.

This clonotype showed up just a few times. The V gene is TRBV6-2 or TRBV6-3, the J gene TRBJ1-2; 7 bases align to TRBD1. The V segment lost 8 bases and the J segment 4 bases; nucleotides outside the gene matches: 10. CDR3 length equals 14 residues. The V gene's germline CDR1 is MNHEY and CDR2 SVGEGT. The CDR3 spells CASAEGGQLYGYTF. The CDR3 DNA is TGTGCCAGCGCGGAAGGGGGACAGCTCTATGGCTACACCTTC.

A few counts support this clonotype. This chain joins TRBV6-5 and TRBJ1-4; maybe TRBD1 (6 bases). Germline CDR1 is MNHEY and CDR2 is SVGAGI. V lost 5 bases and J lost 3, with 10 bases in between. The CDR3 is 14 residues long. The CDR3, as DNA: TGTGCCAGCAGTCCCAGGGGCTCTAATGAAAAACTGTTTTTT. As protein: CASSPRGSNEKLFF.

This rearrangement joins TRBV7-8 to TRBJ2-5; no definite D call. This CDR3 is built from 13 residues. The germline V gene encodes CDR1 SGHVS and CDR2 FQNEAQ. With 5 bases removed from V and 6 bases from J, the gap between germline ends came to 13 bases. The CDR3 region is CASSPRGTKTQYF. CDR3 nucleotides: TGTGCCAGCAGCCCTAGAGGTACGAAGACCCAGTACTTC.

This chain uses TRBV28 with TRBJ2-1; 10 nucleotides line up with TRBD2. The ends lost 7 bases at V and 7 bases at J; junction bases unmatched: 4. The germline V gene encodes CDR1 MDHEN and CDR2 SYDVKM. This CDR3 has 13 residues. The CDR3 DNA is TGTGCCAGCAAAGCGGGGGGGGTGAATGAGCAGTTCTTC. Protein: CASKAGGVNEQFF.

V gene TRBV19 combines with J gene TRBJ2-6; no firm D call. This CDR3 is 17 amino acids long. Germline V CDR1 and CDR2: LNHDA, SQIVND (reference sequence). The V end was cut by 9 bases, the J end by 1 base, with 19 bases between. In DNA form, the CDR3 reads TGTGCCAGGGGCGCGGTGAGAAGTTCATCTGGGGCCAACGTCCTGACTTTC. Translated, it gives CARGAVRSSSGANVLTF.

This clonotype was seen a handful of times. Here the CDR3 reads CASNRLTGNTIYF. CDR3 coding DNA: TGTGCCAGCAATCGTTTAACTGGAAACACCATATATTTT. J is TRBJ1-3 and V is TRBV28; no definite D call. Germline loops: CDR1 MDHEN, CDR2 SYDVKM. The CDR3 is made up of 13 amino acids. V lost 7 bases and J lost 2, with 9 bases in between.

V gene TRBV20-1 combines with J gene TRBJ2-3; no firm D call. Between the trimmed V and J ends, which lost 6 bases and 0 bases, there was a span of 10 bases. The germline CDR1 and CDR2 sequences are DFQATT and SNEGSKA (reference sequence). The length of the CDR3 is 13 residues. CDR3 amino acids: CSAPFGSTDTQYF. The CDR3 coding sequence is TGCAGTGCCCCGTTCGGAAGCACAGATACGCAGTATTTT.

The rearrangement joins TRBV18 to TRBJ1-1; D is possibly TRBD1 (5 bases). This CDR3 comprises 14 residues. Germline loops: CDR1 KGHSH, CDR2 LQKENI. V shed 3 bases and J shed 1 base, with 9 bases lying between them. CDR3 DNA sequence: TGTGCCAGCTCACCTACGACAGCGAACACTGAAGCTTTCTTT. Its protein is CASSPTTANTEAFF.

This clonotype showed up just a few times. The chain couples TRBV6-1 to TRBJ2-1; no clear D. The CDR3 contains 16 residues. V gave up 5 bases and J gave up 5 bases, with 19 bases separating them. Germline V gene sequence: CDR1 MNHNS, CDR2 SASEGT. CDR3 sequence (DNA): TGTGCCAGCAGTTCCCTTAATGGAGAAAGAAACAATGAGCAGTTCTTC. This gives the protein CASSSLNGERNNEQFF.

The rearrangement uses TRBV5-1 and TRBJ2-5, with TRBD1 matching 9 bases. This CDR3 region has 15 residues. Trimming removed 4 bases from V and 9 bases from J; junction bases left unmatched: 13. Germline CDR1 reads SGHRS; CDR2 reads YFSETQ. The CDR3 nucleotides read TGCGCCAGCAGCCCGACACAGGGGGCGAGGGGGGCCCAGTACTTC. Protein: CASSPTQGARGAQYF. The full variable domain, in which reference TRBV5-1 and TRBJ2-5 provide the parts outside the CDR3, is KAGVTQTPRYLIKTRGQQVTLSCSPISGHRSVSWYQQTPGQGLQFLFEYFSETQRNKGNFPGRFSGRQFSNSRSEMNVSTLELGDSALYLCASSPTQGARGAQYFGPGTRLLVL.

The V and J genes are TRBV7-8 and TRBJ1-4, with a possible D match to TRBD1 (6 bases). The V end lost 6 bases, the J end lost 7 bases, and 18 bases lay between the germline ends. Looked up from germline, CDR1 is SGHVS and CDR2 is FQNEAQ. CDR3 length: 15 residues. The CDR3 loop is CASSLSLQGGEKLFF. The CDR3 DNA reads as TGTGCCAGCAGTTTGAGCCTACAGGGCGGTGAAAAACTGTTTTTT.

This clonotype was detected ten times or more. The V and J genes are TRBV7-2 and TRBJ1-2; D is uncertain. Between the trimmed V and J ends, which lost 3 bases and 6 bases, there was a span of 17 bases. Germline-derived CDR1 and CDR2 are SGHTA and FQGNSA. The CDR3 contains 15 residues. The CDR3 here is CASSLGLDGRHGYTF. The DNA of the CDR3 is TGTGCCAGCAGCTTGGGGTTGGACGGACGGCATGGCTACACCTTC.

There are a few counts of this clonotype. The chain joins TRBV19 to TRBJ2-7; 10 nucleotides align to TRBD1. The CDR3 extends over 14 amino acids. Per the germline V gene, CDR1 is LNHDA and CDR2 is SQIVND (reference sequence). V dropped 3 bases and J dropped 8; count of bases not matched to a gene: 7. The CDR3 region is CASSIADRGGKQYF. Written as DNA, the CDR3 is TGTGCCAGTAGTATTGCGGACAGGGGGGGTAAGCAGTACTTC.

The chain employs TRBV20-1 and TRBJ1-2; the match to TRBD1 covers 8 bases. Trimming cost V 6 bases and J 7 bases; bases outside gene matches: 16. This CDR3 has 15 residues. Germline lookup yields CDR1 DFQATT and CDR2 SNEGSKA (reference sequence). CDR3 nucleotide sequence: TGCAGTGCCCTAACGCGGACAGGGCAATTACGTGGCTACACCTTC. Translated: CSALTRTGQLRGYTF.

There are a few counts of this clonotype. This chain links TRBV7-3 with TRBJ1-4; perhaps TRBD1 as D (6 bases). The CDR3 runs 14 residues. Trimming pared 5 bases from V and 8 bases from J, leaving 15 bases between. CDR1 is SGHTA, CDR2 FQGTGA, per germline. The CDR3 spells CASSGWGAEEKLFF. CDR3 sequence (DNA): TGTGCCAGCAGCGGGTGGGGGGCTGAGGAAAAACTGTTTTTT.